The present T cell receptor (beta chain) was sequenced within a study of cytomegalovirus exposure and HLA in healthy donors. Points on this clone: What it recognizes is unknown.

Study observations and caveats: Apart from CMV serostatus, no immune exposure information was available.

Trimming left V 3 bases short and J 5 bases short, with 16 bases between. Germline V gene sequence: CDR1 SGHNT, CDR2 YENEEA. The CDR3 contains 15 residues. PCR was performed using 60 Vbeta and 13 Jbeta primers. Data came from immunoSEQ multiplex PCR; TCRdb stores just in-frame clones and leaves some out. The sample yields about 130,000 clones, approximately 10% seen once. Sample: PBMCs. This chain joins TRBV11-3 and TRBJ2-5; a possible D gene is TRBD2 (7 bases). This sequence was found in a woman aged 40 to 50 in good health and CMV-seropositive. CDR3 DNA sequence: TGTGCCAGCAGCTTGGACGGGGGGCGGGAGGAGACCCAGTACTTC. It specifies CASSLDGGREETQYF.